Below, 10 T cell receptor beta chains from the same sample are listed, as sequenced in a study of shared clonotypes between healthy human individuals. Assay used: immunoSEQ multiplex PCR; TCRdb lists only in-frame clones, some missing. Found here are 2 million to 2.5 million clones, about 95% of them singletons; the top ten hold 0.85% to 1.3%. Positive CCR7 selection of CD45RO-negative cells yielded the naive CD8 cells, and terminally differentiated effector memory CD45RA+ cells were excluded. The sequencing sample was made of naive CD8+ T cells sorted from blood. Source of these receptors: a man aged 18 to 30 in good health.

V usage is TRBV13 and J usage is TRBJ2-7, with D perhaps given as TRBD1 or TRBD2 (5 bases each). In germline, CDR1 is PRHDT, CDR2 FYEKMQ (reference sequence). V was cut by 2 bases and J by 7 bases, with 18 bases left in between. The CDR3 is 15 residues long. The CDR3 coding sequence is TGTGCCAGCAGCTTATCATCGGGGCCCGAAGGGGAGCAGTACTTC. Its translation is CASSLSSGPEGEQYF. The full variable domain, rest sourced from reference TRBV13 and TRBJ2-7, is AAGVIQSPRHLIKEKRETATLKCYPIPRHDTVYWYQQGPGQDPQFLISFYEKMQSDKGSIPDRFSAQQFSDYHSELNMSSLELGDSALYFCASSLSSGPEGEQYFGPGTRLTVT.

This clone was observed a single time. CDR3 DNA sequence: TGTGCCAGCCGGCAGGCAGATCACTACGAGCAGTACTTC. Translated, it gives CASRQADHYEQYF. The rearrangement joins TRBV6-5 to TRBJ2-7; D ambiguous. This CDR3 has 13 residues. Germline-derived CDR1 and CDR2 are MNHEY and SVGAGI. Trimming took 8 bases from V and 3 from J, leaving 14 bases between them.

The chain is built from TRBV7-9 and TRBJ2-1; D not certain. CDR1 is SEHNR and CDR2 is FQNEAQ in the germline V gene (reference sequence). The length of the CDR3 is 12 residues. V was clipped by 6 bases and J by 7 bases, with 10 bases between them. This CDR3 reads CASSDEINEQFF. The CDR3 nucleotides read TGTGCCAGCAGTGATGAGATTAATGAGCAGTTCTTC.

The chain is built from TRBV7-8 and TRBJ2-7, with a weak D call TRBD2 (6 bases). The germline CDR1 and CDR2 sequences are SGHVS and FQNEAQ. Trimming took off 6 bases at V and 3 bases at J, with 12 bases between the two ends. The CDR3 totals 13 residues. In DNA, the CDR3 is TGTGCCAGCAGTGTGGGAGGCATCTACGAGCAGTACTTC. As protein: CASSVGGIYEQYF.

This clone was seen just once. The CDR3 DNA sequence: TGTGCCAGCAGTATCGGACAGTTTAATTCACCCCTCCACTTT. Translation gives CASSIGQFNSPLHF. The chain couples TRBV27 to TRBJ1-6, with D maybe TRBD1 (6 bases). Germline assignment: CDR1 MNHEY and CDR2 SMNVEV (reference sequence). The CDR3 loop spans 14 amino acids. The germline V and J ends were trimmed by 5 bases and 6 bases, with 11 bases remaining between them.

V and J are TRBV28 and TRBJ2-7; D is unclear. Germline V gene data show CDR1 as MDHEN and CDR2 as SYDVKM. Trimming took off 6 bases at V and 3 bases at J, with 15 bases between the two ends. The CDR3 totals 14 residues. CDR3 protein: CASSPLPENYEQYF. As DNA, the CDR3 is TGTGCCAGCAGCCCCCTCCCTGAGAACTACGAGCAGTACTTC.

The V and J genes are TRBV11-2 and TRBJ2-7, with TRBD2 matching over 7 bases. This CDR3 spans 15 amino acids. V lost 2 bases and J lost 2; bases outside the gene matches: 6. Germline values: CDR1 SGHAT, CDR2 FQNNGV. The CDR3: CASSLILAEPYEQYF. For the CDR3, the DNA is TGTGCCAGCAGCTTAATCCTAGCGGAGCCCTACGAGCAGTACTTC.

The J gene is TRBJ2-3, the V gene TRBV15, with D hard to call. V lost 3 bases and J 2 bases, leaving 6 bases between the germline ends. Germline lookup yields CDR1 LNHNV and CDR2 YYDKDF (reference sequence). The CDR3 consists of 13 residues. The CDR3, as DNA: TGTGCCACCAGCAGTCGCCACACAGATACGCAGTATTTT. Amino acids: CATSSRHTDTQYF.

The CDR3 bases are TGTGCCAGCAGTGAACTAGCATCTGACGAGCAGTACTTC. Amino acids: CASSELASDEQYF. The V call is TRBV2, the J call TRBJ2-7; weak D call: TRBD2 (5 bases). The V and J ends lost 2 bases and 5 bases respectively, with 10 bases between them. This CDR3 spans 13 amino acids. Germline V gene lookup returns CDR1 SNHLY and CDR2 FYNNEI.

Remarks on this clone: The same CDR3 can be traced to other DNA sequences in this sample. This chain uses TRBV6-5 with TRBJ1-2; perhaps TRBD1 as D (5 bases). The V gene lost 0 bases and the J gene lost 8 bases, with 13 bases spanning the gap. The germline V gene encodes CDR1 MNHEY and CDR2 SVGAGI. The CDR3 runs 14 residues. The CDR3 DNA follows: TGTGCCAGCAGTTACTCGGAGGGGTGGGAGGGCTACACCTTC. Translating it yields CASSYSEGWEGYTF.